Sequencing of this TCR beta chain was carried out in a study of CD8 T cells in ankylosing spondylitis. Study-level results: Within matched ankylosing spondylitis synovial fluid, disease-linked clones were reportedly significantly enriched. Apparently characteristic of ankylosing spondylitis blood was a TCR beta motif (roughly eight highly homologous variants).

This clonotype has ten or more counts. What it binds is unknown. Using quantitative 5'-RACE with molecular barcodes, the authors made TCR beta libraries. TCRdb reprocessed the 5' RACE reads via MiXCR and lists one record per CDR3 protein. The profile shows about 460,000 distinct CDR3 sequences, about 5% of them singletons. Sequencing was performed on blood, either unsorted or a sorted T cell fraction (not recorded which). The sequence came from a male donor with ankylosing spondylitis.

The CDR3: CASSSPGGQGSGQPQHF. The DNA of the CDR3 is TGTGCCAGCAGCTCCCCCGGCGGACAGGGGTCTGGTCAGCCCCAGCATTTT. The chain combines TRBV7-6 with TRBJ1-5; 9 bases fit TRBD1. V lost 4 bases, J lost 6 bases, and 13 bases stayed unmatched. The CDR3 extends over 17 amino acids. The germline V gene has CDR1 SGHVS and CDR2 FNYEAQ.